The 3 T cell receptor beta chains reported below all come from one sample, sequenced in a study of blood T cell repertoires in COVID-19. Assay: immunoSEQ multiplex PCR; the TCRdb copy retains only in-frame clones and omits some. The data hold fewer than 150,000 clones, with about 72% observed a single time. Source material: peripheral blood. These receptors all stem from a man between 60 and 70 years old who had recovered from COVID-19.

This clone has a handful of counts. The chain combines TRBV7-6 with TRBJ1-4; TRBD1 agrees at 8 bases. V dropped 1 base and J dropped 0; count of bases not matched to a gene: 4. Germline CDR1 and CDR2: SGHVS and FNYEAQ. This CDR3 is 17 amino acids long. CDR3 sequence (DNA): TGTGCCAGCAGCTTAGGACAGGGGCTAACAACTAATGAAAAACTGTTTTTT. Protein sequence: CASSLGQGLTTNEKLFF.

The chain links TRBV28 to TRBJ1-1; 8 bases are a match to TRBD1. Trimming removed 6 bases from V and 4 bases from J; junction bases left unmatched: 10. The CDR3 is 15 residues long. Germline CDR1 reads MDHEN; CDR2 reads SYDVKM. The CDR3 spells CASSPRTGSLTEAFF. The CDR3 DNA reads as TGTGCCAGCAGCCCTCGGACAGGGAGCCTCACTGAAGCTTTCTTT.

V gene TRBV6-5 combines with J gene TRBJ1-1; TRBD1 matches 7 bases. CDR1 is MNHEY and CDR2 is SVGAGI in the germline V gene. The CDR3 contains 13 residues. V shed 6 bases, J shed 5 bases, and the junction held 6 bases outside the gene matches. The DNA of the CDR3 is TGTGCCAGCAGGAGGACAGGTGGGACTGAAGCTTTCTTT. This encodes CASRRTGGTEAFF.